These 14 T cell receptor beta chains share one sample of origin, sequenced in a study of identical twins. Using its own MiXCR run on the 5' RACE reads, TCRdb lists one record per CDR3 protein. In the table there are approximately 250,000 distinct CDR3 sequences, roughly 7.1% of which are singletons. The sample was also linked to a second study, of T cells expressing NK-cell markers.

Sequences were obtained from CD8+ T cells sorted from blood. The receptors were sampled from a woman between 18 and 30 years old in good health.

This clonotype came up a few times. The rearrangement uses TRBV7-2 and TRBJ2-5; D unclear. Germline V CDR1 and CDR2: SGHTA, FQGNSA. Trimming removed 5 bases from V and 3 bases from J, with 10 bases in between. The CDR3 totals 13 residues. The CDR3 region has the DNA TGTGCCAGCAGCACCGGACCAAAAGAGACCCAGTACTTC. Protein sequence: CASSTGPKETQYF.

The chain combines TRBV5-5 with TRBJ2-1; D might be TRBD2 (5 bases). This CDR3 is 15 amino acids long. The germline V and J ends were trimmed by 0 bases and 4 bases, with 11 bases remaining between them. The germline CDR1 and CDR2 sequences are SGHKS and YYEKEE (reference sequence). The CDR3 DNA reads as TGTGCCAGCAGCTTGGATTTACCGGGATACAATGAGCAGTTCTTC. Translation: CASSLDLPGYNEQFF.

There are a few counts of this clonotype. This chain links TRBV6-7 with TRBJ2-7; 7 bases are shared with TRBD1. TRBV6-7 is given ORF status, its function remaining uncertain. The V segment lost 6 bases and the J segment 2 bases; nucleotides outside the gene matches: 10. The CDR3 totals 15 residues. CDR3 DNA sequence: TGTGCCAGCAGACCCGACAGGGTTAGTCCCTACGAGCAGTACTTC. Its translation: CASRPDRVSPYEQYF.

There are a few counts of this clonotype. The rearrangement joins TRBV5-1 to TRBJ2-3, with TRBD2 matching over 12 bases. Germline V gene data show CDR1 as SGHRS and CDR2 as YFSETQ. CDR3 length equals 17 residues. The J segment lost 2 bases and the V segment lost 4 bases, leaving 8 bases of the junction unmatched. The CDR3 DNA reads TGCGCCAGCAGCCAAACTAGCGGGGGGCCTAACACAGATACGCAGTATTTT. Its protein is CASSQTSGGPNTDTQYF.

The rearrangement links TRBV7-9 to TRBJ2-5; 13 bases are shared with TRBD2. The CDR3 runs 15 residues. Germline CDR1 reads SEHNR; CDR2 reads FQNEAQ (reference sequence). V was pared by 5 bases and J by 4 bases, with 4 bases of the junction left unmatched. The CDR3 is CASSRTSGSRETQYF. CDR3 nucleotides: TGTGCCAGCAGCCGGACTAGCGGGAGTAGAGAGACCCAGTACTTC. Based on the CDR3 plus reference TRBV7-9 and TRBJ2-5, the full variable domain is DTGVSQNPRHKITKRGQNVTFRCDPISEHNRLYWYRQTLGQGPEFLTYFQNEAQLEKSRLLSDRFSAERPKGSFSTLEIQRTEQGDSAMYLCASSRTSGSRETQYFGPGTRLLVL.

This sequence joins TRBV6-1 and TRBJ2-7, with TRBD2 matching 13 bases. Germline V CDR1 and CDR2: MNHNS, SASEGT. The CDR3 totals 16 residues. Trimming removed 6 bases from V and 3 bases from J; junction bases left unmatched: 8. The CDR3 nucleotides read TGTGCCAGCAGCCTATGGACTAGCGGGGGATACTACGAGCAGTACTTC. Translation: CASSLWTSGGYYEQYF.

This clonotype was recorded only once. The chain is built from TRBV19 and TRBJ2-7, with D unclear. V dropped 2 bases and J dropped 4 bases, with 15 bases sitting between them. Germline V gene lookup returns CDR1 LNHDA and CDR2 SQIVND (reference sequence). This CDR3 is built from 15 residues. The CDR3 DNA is TGTGCCAGTAGTATAAGTGGACCCATACAGTACGAGCAGTACTTC. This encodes CASSISGPIQYEQYF.

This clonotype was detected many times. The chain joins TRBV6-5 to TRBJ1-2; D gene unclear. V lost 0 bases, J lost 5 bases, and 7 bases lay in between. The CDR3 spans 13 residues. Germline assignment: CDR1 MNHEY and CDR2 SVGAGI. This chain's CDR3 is CASSYSITYGYTF. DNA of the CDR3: TGTGCCAGCAGTTACTCCATTACATATGGCTACACCTTC.

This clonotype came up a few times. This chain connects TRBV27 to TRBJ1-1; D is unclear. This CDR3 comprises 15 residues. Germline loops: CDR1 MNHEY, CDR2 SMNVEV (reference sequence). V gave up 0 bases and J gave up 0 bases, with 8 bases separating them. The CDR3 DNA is TGTGCCAGCAGTTTATCGAGGCGGGTGAACACTGAAGCTTTCTTT. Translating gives CASSLSRRVNTEAFF.

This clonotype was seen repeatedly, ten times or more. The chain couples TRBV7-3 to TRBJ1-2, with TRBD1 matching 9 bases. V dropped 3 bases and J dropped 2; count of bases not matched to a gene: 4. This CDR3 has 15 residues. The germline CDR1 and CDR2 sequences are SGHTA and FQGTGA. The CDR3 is CASSLGQGLNYGYTF. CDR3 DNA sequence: TGTGCCAGCAGCTTGGGACAGGGCCTGAACTATGGCTACACCTTC. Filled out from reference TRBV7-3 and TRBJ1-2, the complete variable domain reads GAGVSQTPSNKVTEKGKYVELRCDPISGHTALYWYRQSLGQGPEFLIYFQGTGAADDSGLPNDRFFAVRPEGSVSTLKIQRTERGDSAVYLCASSLGQGLNYGYTFGSGTRLTVV.

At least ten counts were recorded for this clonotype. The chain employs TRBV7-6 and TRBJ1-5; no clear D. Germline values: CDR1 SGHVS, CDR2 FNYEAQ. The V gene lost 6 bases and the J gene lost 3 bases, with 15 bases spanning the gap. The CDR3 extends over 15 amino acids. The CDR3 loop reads CASRNSRALNQPQHF. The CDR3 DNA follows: TGTGCCAGCAGAAACTCAAGGGCCCTCAATCAGCCCCAGCATTTT.

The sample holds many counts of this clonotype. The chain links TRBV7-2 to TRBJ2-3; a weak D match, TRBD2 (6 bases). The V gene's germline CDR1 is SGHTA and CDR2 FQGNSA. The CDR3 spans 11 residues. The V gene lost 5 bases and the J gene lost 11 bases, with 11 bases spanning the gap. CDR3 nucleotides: TGTGCCAGCAGCCGAGGGACTGAGCAGTATTTT. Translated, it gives CASSRGTEQYF. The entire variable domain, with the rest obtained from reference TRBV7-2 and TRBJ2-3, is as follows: GAGVSQSPSNKVTEKGKDVELRCDPISGHTALYWYRQSLGQGLEFLIYFQGNSAPDKSGLPSDRFSAERTGGSVSTLTIQRTQQEDSAVYLCASSRGTEQYFGPGTRLTVL.

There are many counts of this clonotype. The CDR3 loop is CASSPGLAGKSYNEQFF. For the CDR3, the DNA is TGCGCCAGCAGCCCCGGACTAGCGGGGAAGTCCTACAATGAGCAGTTCTTC. This sequence joins TRBV5-1 and TRBJ2-1; the match to TRBD2 covers 12 bases. V trimming: 4 bases; J trimming: 1 base; junction bases outside the gene matches: 6. From germline, CDR1 is SGHRS and CDR2 YFSETQ. The CDR3 is 17 amino acids.

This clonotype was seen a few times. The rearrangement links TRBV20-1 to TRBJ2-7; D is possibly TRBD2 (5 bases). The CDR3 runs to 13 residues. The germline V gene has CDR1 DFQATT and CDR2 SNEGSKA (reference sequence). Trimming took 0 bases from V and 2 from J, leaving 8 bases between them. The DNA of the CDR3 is TGCAGTGCTAGAGATCACGGGGCCTACGAGCAGTACTTC. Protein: CSARDHGAYEQYF.